This T cell receptor beta chain was identified during a study of T cell responses to AZD1222 COVID-19 vaccine. Study conclusions and caveats: With dominance at 160-218 and 743-854, vaccine-associated CD4 TCRs spanned spike. Baseline seropositivity characterized only a handful of AZD1222 recipients.

Some clones are missing from TCRdb's copy, which holds only in-frame ones; the method was immunoSEQ multiplex PCR. Among some 100,000 clones listed, approximately 90% were seen once. Germline assignment: CDR1 LNHDA and CDR2 SQIVND (reference sequence). The CDR3 has 18 residues. The V and J ends lost 6 bases and 8 bases respectively, with 28 bases between them. For this clone: Its antigen remains unidentified.

The sequence was obtained from an adult in good health. The sequences come from peripheral blood, collected on day 0 of AZD1222 vaccination. The rearrangement uses TRBV19 and TRBJ1-4; the D is unclear. CDR3 sequence: CASRPSRGGGGNSEKLFF. DNA of the CDR3: TGTGCCAGTAGACCCTCCCGGGGAGGAGGAGGAAATAGCGAAAAACTGTTTTTT.